The present entry profiles one T cell receptor beta chain with its context. This sample was taken from a study of T cell changes during pregnancy in multiple sclerosis. The V and J ends lost 4 bases and 0 bases respectively, with 10 bases between them. The CDR3 loop spans 16 amino acids. Per germline, CDR1 LNHDA and CDR2 SQIVND (reference sequence). Using immunoSEQ multiplex PCR, the repertoire was profiled, and TCRdb retains in-frame clones only, with some absent. Of fewer than 40,000 clones listed, 75% to 95% are singletons. The sequence derives from a female donor in good health, enrolled as a control in a pregnancy study. The specimen was CD4+ T cells from peripheral blood mononuclear cells, collected in the second trimester of pregnancy. The chain combines TRBV19 with TRBJ2-6; D is perhaps TRBD2 (6 bases). The CDR3 here is CASSRGLPSGANVLTF. The CDR3 region has the DNA TGTGCCAGTAGTAGGGGACTCCCCTCTGGGGCCAACGTCCTGACTTTC.